One sample yielded the 19 T cell receptor beta chains listed below, sequenced in a study of T cells after somatic rescue of genetic block. Some clones are missing from TCRdb's copy, which holds only in-frame ones; the method was immunoSEQ multiplex PCR. The sample lists approximately 78,000 clones; about nine tenths were seen once. Sequencing was carried out using peripheral blood mononuclear cells (PBMCs). The receptors come from a man in his thirties or forties.

V gene TRBV28 combines with J gene TRBJ2-7; D is unclear. CDR1 and CDR2 (germline): MDHEN, SYDVKM. V was cut by 8 bases and J by 0 bases, with 5 bases left in between. CDR3 length: 11 residues. CDR3 region: CASEFSYEQYF. The CDR3 DNA is TGTGCCAGCGAATTCTCCTACGAGCAGTACTTC.

CDR3 bases: TGTGCCAGCAGTCAGGGCAATGAGCAGTTCTTC. This codes for CASSQGNEQFF. The V call is TRBV2, the J call TRBJ2-1; TRBD1 is a possible D gene (5 bases). The CDR3 is 11 amino acids. The germline V gene encodes CDR1 SNHLY and CDR2 FYNNEI. Trimming left V 5 bases short and J 6 bases short, with 5 bases between.

The chain combines TRBV12-1 with TRBJ1-4. TRBV12-1 is flagged as a pseudogene. This CDR3 has 22 residues. CDR3 sequence: CASGPGWGAEMSEPGSIQKLFF. The CDR3, as DNA: TGTGCCAGCGGACCGGGGTGGGGCGCAGAAATGAGCGAGCCCGGATCGATCCAAAAACTGTTTTTT.

The chain employs TRBV4-1 and TRBJ2-4; 9 bases agree with TRBD1. With V trimmed by 5 bases and J by 2 bases, 7 bases remained unmatched. The CDR3 runs to 16 residues. In germline, CDR1 is MGHRA, CDR2 YSYEKL. The CDR3 DNA reads TGCGCCAGCAGCGCACCGGGACAGGGACCCAAAAACATTCAGTACTTC. The encoded protein is CASSAPGQGPKNIQYF.

This clone was found once. The chain links TRBV6-5 to TRBJ2-3; a possible D gene is TRBD2 (5 bases). Trimming took 2 bases from V and 0 from J, leaving 6 bases between them. The CDR3 extends over 14 amino acids. Germline V gene data show CDR1 as MNHEY and CDR2 as SVGAGI. The CDR3 bases are TGTGCCAGCAGTTACGGACTGAGCACAGATACGCAGTATTTT. This codes for CASSYGLSTDTQYF.

This chain connects TRBV11-2 to TRBJ2-7, with TRBD1 identical over 9 bases. The junction had 18 bases not matched to a gene; V was cut back by 6 bases and J by 0 bases. The CDR3 runs to 19 residues. Germline CDR1 SGHAT, CDR2 FQNNGV. The CDR3 DNA reads TGTGCCAGCAGTTATACACAGGGGGCCAGAGGGGCCTTCTCCTACGAGCAGTACTTC. This sequence encodes CASSYTQGARGAFSYEQYF.

The table lists this clone with a count of one. The V and J genes are TRBV27 and TRBJ2-7; TRBD1 or TRBD2 may be the D gene (5 bases each). Germline V gene data show CDR1 as MNHEY and CDR2 as SMNVEV (reference sequence). The CDR3 extends over 14 amino acids. Trimming left V 6 bases short and J 4 bases short, with 16 bases between. CDR3 nucleotides: TGTGCCAGCAGCGTTCGGGACGAAATATACGAGCAGTACTTC. Protein sequence: CASSVRDEIYEQYF.

The chain has TRBV6-1 and TRBJ1-5, with 7 bases that match TRBD1. Losses at the gene ends were 3 bases for V and 0 bases for J; bases not matched to a gene: 8. CDR1 and CDR2 from the germline V gene are MNHNS and SASEGT. The CDR3 contains 17 residues. The CDR3 sequence: CASSDRYRGYSNQPQHF. CDR3 DNA sequence: TGTGCCAGCAGTGACCGTTACAGGGGTTATAGCAATCAGCCCCAGCATTTT.

The V and J genes are TRBV10-1 and TRBJ2-1, with 7 bases fitting TRBD2. The germline V gene encodes CDR1 WNHNN and CDR2 SYGVQD (reference sequence). With V trimmed by 3 bases and J by 8 bases, 13 bases remained unmatched. The CDR3 contains 16 residues. In nucleotides, the CDR3 is TGCGCCAGCAGTGAAAGGACTAGTTCCCCCGTCCATGAGCAGTTCTTC. This codes for CASSERTSSPVHEQFF.

This chain joins TRBV27 and TRBJ2-3; 7 nucleotides agree with TRBD2. CDR1 MNHEY and CDR2 SMNVEV come from the germline V gene (reference sequence). The ends lost 5 bases at V and 2 bases at J; junction bases unmatched: 7. CDR3 length: 15 amino acids. The CDR3 region is CASSGGDGHTDTQYF. The CDR3 nucleotides are TGTGCCAGCAGTGGGGGGGACGGACACACAGATACGCAGTATTTT.

V and J are TRBV2 and TRBJ2-2, with 11 positions matching TRBD1. Germline V gene data show CDR1 as SNHLY and CDR2 as FYNNEI. V lost 11 bases, J lost 5 bases, and 19 bases stayed unmatched. The CDR3 is 18 amino acids. For the CDR3, the DNA is TGTGCCGTACCGGACAGGGGGCGTTTTGGTGTGTGGACCGGGGAGCTGTTTTTT. Translated: CAVPDRGRFGVWTGELFF.

The gene calls are TRBV9 and TRBJ2-2; TRBD1 matches 9 bases. Germline CDR1 reads SGDLS; CDR2 reads YYNGEE. V dropped 4 bases and J dropped 3; count of bases not matched to a gene: 4. The CDR3 is 15 residues long. CDR3 in DNA: TGTGCCAGCAGCCCGGGACAGGGCGACACCGGGGAGCTGTTTTTT. Residues: CASSPGQGDTGELFF.

This sequence joins TRBV6-5 and TRBJ1-4; D is uncertain. CDR3 length: 13 amino acids. V was pared by 6 bases and J by 8 bases, with 13 bases between. CDR1 and CDR2 from the germline V gene are MNHEY and SVGAGI. CDR3 nucleotide sequence: TGTGCCAGCAGCACAGACCGGGGAGAAAAACTGTTTTTT. It yields the protein CASSTDRGEKLFF.

The gene calls are TRBV6-1 and TRBJ2-7; tentatively, D is TRBD2 (6 bases). Germline V gene data show CDR1 as MNHNS and CDR2 as SASEGT. Trimming left V 3 bases short and J 7 bases short, with 16 bases between. The CDR3 runs to 14 residues. Written as DNA, the CDR3 is TGTGCCAGCAGTGACGGGAGTAGCTCCTTAGAGCAGTACTTC. Translating gives CASSDGSSSLEQYF.

This sequence joins TRBV6-1 and TRBJ1-2; 9 bases agree with TRBD1. J gave up 4 bases and V 4 bases, and 7 bases lay outside the gene matches. The CDR3 spans 15 residues. Germline CDR1 reads MNHNS; CDR2 reads SASEGT. This CDR3 reads CASSAGQGGGYGYTF. The CDR3 DNA follows: TGTGCCAGCAGTGCGGGACAGGGCGGAGGCTATGGCTACACCTTC.

The chain combines TRBV6-1 with TRBJ2-6; 10 nucleotides agree with TRBD1. J gave up 3 bases and V 10 bases, and 6 bases lay outside the gene matches. The germline gives CDR1 MNHNS, CDR2 SASEGT. The CDR3 has 15 amino acids. CDR3 nucleotides: TGTGCCACGCGACAGGGGGCGAGTGGGGCCAACGTCCTGACTTTC. This encodes CATRQGASGANVLTF.

The chain is built from TRBV5-5 and TRBJ1-5; D ambiguous. V lost 0 bases to trimming and J lost 1 base, with 5 bases between them. Germline CDR1 and CDR2: SGHKS and YYEKEE (reference sequence). The CDR3 has 14 amino acids. The CDR3 nucleotides are TGTGCCAGCAGCTTGGGGACCAGCAATCAGCCCCAGCATTTT. Amino acids: CASSLGTSNQPQHF.

The V and J genes are TRBV6-5 and TRBJ1-2; D is possibly TRBD1 (6 bases). Germline CDR1 MNHEY, CDR2 SVGAGI. This CDR3 has 16 amino acids. V was shortened by 2 bases and J by 4 bases, with 17 bases between the two germline ends. DNA for the CDR3: TGTGCCAGCAGTTACGATTGGGCAGGGGTGGTCTATGGCTACACCTTC. Translating gives CASSYDWAGVVYGYTF.

This chain links TRBV4-1 with TRBJ1-4; D might be TRBD1 (5 bases). CDR3 length: 16 residues. Trimming took off 3 bases at V and 6 bases at J, with 17 bases between the two ends. Per germline, CDR1 MGHRA and CDR2 YSYEKL. The CDR3 DNA sequence: TGCGCCAGCAGCCACCGCATGAGGGGTTACGATGAAAAACTGTTTTTT. Protein product: CASSHRMRGYDEKLFF.